Below are 10 T cell receptor beta chains sequenced from a single sample in a study of blood T cell repertoires in COVID-19. The data were produced by immunoSEQ multiplex PCR, yet TCRdb's version contains in-frame clones alone and is incomplete. The sample comprises approximately 28,000 clones, 80% to 95% of which are singletons, and approximately 3% rests with the top ten. The sequenced material came from peripheral blood. The origin of the receptors is a human donor in a cohort sampled during active COVID-19.

The chain links TRBV6-6 to TRBJ1-2; 7 nucleotides match TRBD1. Germline trimming cut 6 bases from V and 3 bases from J; bases unmatched to any gene: 10. CDR1 is MNHNY and CDR2 is SVGAGI in the germline V gene (reference sequence). The CDR3 is 15 residues long. The CDR3 here is CASSPNRGAHYGYTF. The CDR3 nucleotides are TGTGCCAGCAGCCCAAACAGGGGCGCACACTATGGCTACACCTTC.

The genes are TRBV6-5 and TRBJ1-5; the D gene is possibly TRBD1 (6 bases). The CDR3 runs 14 residues. The germline CDR1 and CDR2 sequences are MNHEY and SVGAGI. V was shortened by 5 bases and J by 2 bases, with 10 bases between the two germline ends. The CDR3 DNA reads as TGTGCCAGCAGTCGCAGGGGAGGCAATCAGCCCCAGCATTTT. Amino acids: CASSRRGGNQPQHF.

The chain uses TRBV7-9 and TRBJ1-2; tentatively, D is TRBD1 (5 bases). Trimming shortened V by 2 bases and J by 0 bases, and 10 bases separated the two germline ends. The CDR3 consists of 15 residues. Germline V gene sequence: CDR1 SEHNR, CDR2 FQNEAQ (reference sequence). CDR3: CASSLTGSTNYGYTF. CDR3 sequence (DNA): TGTGCCAGCAGCTTAACAGGATCTACTAACTATGGCTACACCTTC. The full variable domain, with the rest looked up from reference TRBV7-9 and TRBJ1-2, is DTGVSQNPRHKITKRGQNVTFRCDPISEHNRLYWYRQTLGQGPEFLTYFQNEAQLEKSRLLSDRFSAERPKGSFSTLEIQRTEQGDSAMYLCASSLTGSTNYGYTFGSGTRLTVV.

The gene calls are TRBV27 and TRBJ2-5; the match to TRBD1 covers 9 bases. In germline, CDR1 is MNHEY, CDR2 SMNVEV (reference sequence). V trimming: 9 bases; J trimming: 5 bases; junction bases outside the gene matches: 16. The CDR3 is 16 amino acids. CDR3 in amino acids: CARWARRDREAETQYF. The CDR3 DNA follows: TGTGCCAGGTGGGCCCGCCGGGACAGGGAGGCCGAGACCCAGTACTTC.

V and J are TRBV7-9 and TRBJ1-6, with unresolved D. The ends were cut back, 1 base at V and 13 bases at J, with 8 bases in the middle. The length of the CDR3 is 12 residues. Germline V gene lookup returns CDR1 SEHNR and CDR2 FQNEAQ (reference sequence). The CDR3 sequence is CASSLVIPPLHF. DNA of the CDR3: TGTGCCAGCAGCTTAGTCATCCCCCCCCTCCACTTT.

The chain joins TRBV14 to TRBJ1-2; 7 nucleotides agree with TRBD1. The junction had 10 bases not matched to a gene; V was cut back by 5 bases and J by 4 bases. This CDR3 spans 15 amino acids. From germline, CDR1 is SGHDN and CDR2 FVKESK. The CDR3 nucleotides are TGTGCCAGCAGCTACGACAGGGATGCGGCCTATGGCTACACCTTC. Translated: CASSYDRDAAYGYTF.

V and J are TRBV2 and TRBJ1-3; 7 bases map to TRBD1. The V gene's germline CDR1 is SNHLY and CDR2 FYNNEI. This CDR3 is built from 16 residues. Trimming at V came to 6 bases and at J to 8 bases, leaving 16 bases not matched to a gene. CDR3 bases: TGTGCCAGCAGAGAAAGCCCTGGACAGGTTACGGACACCATATATTTT. Protein: CASRESPGQVTDTIYF.

This rearrangement joins TRBV29-1 to TRBJ2-2, with 7 bases that match TRBD1. From germline, CDR1 is SQVTM and CDR2 ANQGSEA. Trimming at V came to 5 bases and at J to 7 bases, leaving 4 bases not matched to a gene. This CDR3 region has 12 residues. The CDR3 region is CSVTRGIGELFF. Written as DNA, the CDR3 is TGCAGCGTTACCAGGGGGATCGGGGAGCTGTTTTTT.

The chain couples TRBV6-6 to TRBJ2-1; TRBD2 is a possible D gene (6 bases). The germline CDR1 and CDR2 sequences are MNHNY and SVGAGI (reference sequence). V shed 2 bases and J shed 7 bases, with 6 bases lying between them. CDR3 length: 12 residues. CDR3 sequence reads: CASSYGGNEQFF. Here the CDR3 DNA reads TGTGCCAGCAGTTACGGGGGGAATGAGCAGTTCTTC.

The chain carries TRBV27 and TRBJ1-4; possibly TRBD1 for D (5 bases). V was shortened by 1 base and J by 6 bases, with 6 bases between the two germline ends. CDR3 length equals 13 residues. Per the germline V gene, CDR1 is MNHEY and CDR2 is SMNVEV (reference sequence). The CDR3 reads CASSLLGDEKLFF. CDR3 DNA: TGTGCCAGCAGTTTATTAGGGGATGAAAAACTGTTTTTT.